Sequencing of this TCR beta chain was carried out in a study of cytomegalovirus exposure and HLA in healthy donors. This clone appeared a single time. Its antigen remains unknown. The study's findings and limits: Researchers reported in a later analysis that a missense DCLRE1C variant was tied to TCR beta V- and J-gene trimming.

PCR employed 60 Vbeta and 13 Jbeta primers. Clones were read by immunoSEQ multiplex PCR, and TCRdb kept only the in-frame ones, dropping some. The sample yields 150,000 or so clones, roughly three quarters seen once. Sequencing input: PBMCs. The sequence was obtained from a woman in her 40s in good health and CMV-seropositive.

The CDR3 here is CASSSGTGMSYTF. CDR3 nucleotides: TGTGCCAGCAGCTCAGGGACAGGGATGTCCTACACCTTC. The chain carries TRBV16 and TRBJ1-2; 9 bases match TRBD1. After removal of 5 bases from V and 10 bases from J, the junction contained 8 bases not matched to a gene. This CDR3 is built from 13 residues. CDR1 is KGHSY and CDR2 is FQNENV in the germline V gene.